The 26 T cell receptor beta chains below all came from one sample that was sequenced in a study of blood T cell repertoires in COVID-19. The table came from immunoSEQ multiplex PCR; TCRdb's copy has only in-frame clones and leaves some out. The table records about 110,000 clones, about four fifths of them present only once. The sequencing sample was made of peripheral blood. These receptors came from a woman in her 70s with acute or convalescent COVID-19.

This clone is a singleton in its sample. The chain has TRBV24-1 and TRBJ2-2; maybe TRBD1 (6 bases). The CDR3 spans 15 residues. Looked up from germline, CDR1 is KGHDR and CDR2 is SFDVKD. The V gene lost 4 bases and the J gene lost 4 bases, with 12 bases spanning the gap. The CDR3: CATSDASRGTGELFF. Here the CDR3 DNA reads TGTGCCACCAGTGACGCGTCCAGGGGCACCGGGGAGCTGTTTTTT.

The chain recombines TRBV5-4 with TRBJ2-1, with 9 bases lining up with TRBD1. The CDR3 consists of 16 residues. V lost 0 bases, J lost 7 bases, and 8 bases stayed unmatched. Germline V gene lookup returns CDR1 SGHNT and CDR2 YYREEE (reference sequence). This chain's CDR3 is CASSLDRGRVTNEQFF. The CDR3 DNA sequence: TGTGCCAGCAGCTTGGACAGGGGGCGCGTGACTAATGAGCAGTTCTTC. Filled out from reference TRBV5-4 and TRBJ2-1, the complete variable domain reads ETGVTQSPTHLIKTRGQQVTLRCSSQSGHNTVSWYQQALGQGPQFIFQYYREEENGRGNFPPRFSGLQFPNYSSELNVNALELDDSALYLCASSLDRGRVTNEQFFGPGTRLTVL.

This clone has only one observation. CDR3 residues: CASSLTGLANNEQFF. The DNA for the CDR3 is TGTGCCAGCAGTTTAACGGGACTAGCGAACAATGAGCAGTTCTTC. This chain links TRBV27 with TRBJ2-1; 10 nucleotides align to TRBD2. Losses at the gene ends were 2 bases for V and 5 bases for J; bases not matched to a gene: 3. The CDR3 totals 15 residues. Germline V gives CDR1 MNHEY, CDR2 SMNVEV (reference sequence).

This clone was detected a few times. The rearrangement joins TRBV5-5 to TRBJ1-1; 7 nucleotides line up with TRBD1. The CDR3 is 15 amino acids. V dropped 4 bases and J dropped 7; count of bases not matched to a gene: 13. Per germline, CDR1 SGHKS and CDR2 YYEKEE (reference sequence). The CDR3 sequence: CASSVPPGTAHEAFF. The CDR3 DNA follows: TGTGCCAGCAGCGTCCCGCCCGGGACAGCCCATGAAGCTTTCTTT. The variable domain in full, with the rest retrieved from reference TRBV5-5 and TRBJ1-1, is DAGVTQSPTHLIKTRGQQVTLRCSPISGHKSVSWYQQVLGQGPQFIFQYYEKEERGRGNFPDRFSARQFPNYSSELNVNALLLGDSALYLCASSVPPGTAHEAFFGQGTRLTVV.

The gene calls are TRBV5-6 and TRBJ2-4, with D tentatively TRBD1 (5 bases). Germline V lookup: CDR1 SGHDT, CDR2 YYEEEE. The CDR3 runs 16 residues. V lost 0 bases to trimming and J lost 2 bases, with 12 bases between them. The CDR3 region has the DNA TGTGCCAGCAGCTTGGACGTTGGACACCCCAAAAACATTCAGTACTTC. Translating it yields CASSLDVGHPKNIQYF.

This clone appeared a few times. This chain uses TRBV7-9 with TRBJ2-2; D ambiguous. The CDR3 has 14 residues. CDR1 is SEHNR and CDR2 is FQNEAQ in the germline V gene (reference sequence). Between the trimmed V and J ends, which lost 1 base and 1 base, there was a span of 4 bases. In DNA, the CDR3 is TGTGCCAGCAGCTTAGTTCTGAACACCGGGGAGCTGTTTTTT. It yields the protein CASSLVLNTGELFF.

This chain connects TRBV7-2 to TRBJ2-3; D gene uncertain. The length of the CDR3 is 11 residues. Germline CDR1 and CDR2: SGHTA and FQGNSA. V lost 2 bases, J lost 11 bases, and 8 bases lay in between. CDR3 in amino acids: CASSLSDWQYF. CDR3 DNA sequence: TGTGCCAGCAGCTTATCAGATTGGCAGTATTTT. The full variable domain, in which reference TRBV7-2 and TRBJ2-3 provide the parts outside the CDR3, is GAGVSQSPSNKVTEKGKDVELRCDPISGHTALYWYRQSLGQGLEFLIYFQGNSAPDKSGLPSDRFSAERTGGSVSTLTIQRTQQEDSAVYLCASSLSDWQYFGPGTRLTVL.

The CDR3 DNA reads TGTGCCACCAGCAGAGCCCCGACAGGGGGCGCGAACATTCAGTACTTC. Translating it yields CATSRAPTGGANIQYF. The chain is built from TRBV15 and TRBJ2-4; 10 bases line up with TRBD1. Germline CDR1 reads LNHNV; CDR2 reads YYDKDF (reference sequence). This CDR3 is 16 amino acids long. Losses at the gene ends were 1 base for V and 7 bases for J; bases not matched to a gene: 7.

The CDR3 DNA follows: TGTGCCAGCAGCTTGGGGCAGGGGAACACTGAAGCTTTCTTT. This codes for CASSLGQGNTEAFF. The gene calls are TRBV6-5 and TRBJ1-1; weak D call: TRBD1 (5 bases). Trimming removed 6 bases at V and 1 base at J, with 12 bases between. Per germline, CDR1 MNHEY and CDR2 SVGAGI. The CDR3 contains 14 residues.

The genes are TRBV15 and TRBJ2-5; D may be TRBD1 (5 bases). The germline V and J ends were trimmed by 3 bases and 9 bases, with 8 bases remaining between them. Germline V gene sequence: CDR1 LNHNV, CDR2 YYDKDF (reference sequence). The length of the CDR3 is 11 residues. The CDR3 bases are TGTGCCACCAGCAGTCAACAGGCCCAGTACTTC. This sequence encodes CATSSQQAQYF. Full variable domain (missing parts from reference TRBV15 and TRBJ2-5): DAMVIQNPRYQVTQFGKPVTLSCSQTLNHNVMYWYQQKSSQAPKLLFHYYDKDFNNEADTPDNFQSRRPNTSFCFLDIRSPGLGDTAMYLCATSSQQAQYFGPGTRLLVL.

V is TRBV9 and J is TRBJ2-1; 11 nucleotides match TRBD2. V lost 4 bases and J lost 7; bases outside the gene matches: 10. CDR3 length equals 16 residues. The germline CDR1 and CDR2 sequences are SGDLS and YYNGEE. For the CDR3, the DNA is TGTGCCAGCAGCCCTTTTAGCGGGGGGGCCGTGAATGAGCAGTTCTTC. Its translation: CASSPFSGGAVNEQFF.

The CDR3 sequence: CASSQGGRNNEQFF. The CDR3 DNA follows: TGTGCCAGCAGCCAAGGGGGCAGAAACAATGAGCAGTTCTTC. The chain employs TRBV3-1 (or the pseudogene TRBV3-2) and TRBJ2-1; D possibly corresponds to TRBD1 (5 bases). The CDR3 consists of 14 residues. Germline CDR1 is LGHDT and CDR2 is YNNKEL (reference sequence). The germline V and J ends were trimmed by 1 base and 5 bases, with 9 bases remaining between them.

The chain joins TRBV28 to TRBJ1-2, with 9 nucleotides matching TRBD1. The germline CDR1 and CDR2 sequences are MDHEN and SYDVKM. CDR3 length equals 14 residues. V shed 5 bases, J shed 7 bases, and the junction held 8 bases outside the gene matches. The CDR3 DNA reads TGTGCCAGCAGTGGACCACAGGGGGCAGCTGGCTACACCTTC. It is translated as CASSGPQGAAGYTF.

This chain joins TRBV4-1 and TRBJ2-3, with 14 nucleotides matching TRBD2. The CDR3 extends over 20 amino acids. The germline V gene has CDR1 MGHRA and CDR2 YSYEKL. V lost 1 base to trimming and J lost 3 bases; unmatched junction nucleotides: 12. The CDR3 nucleotides read TGCGCCAGCAGCCAAGTCCCAGCCGGGGGACTAGCGGGAGTTACAGATACGCAGTATTTT. It codes for CASSQVPAGGLAGVTDTQYF.

The CDR3 region is CASSLEAGAHYGYTF. Written as DNA, the CDR3 is TGTGCCAGCAGCTTAGAGGCAGGGGCGCACTATGGCTACACCTTC. This sequence joins TRBV7-9 and TRBJ1-2; weak D call: TRBD1 (6 bases). Germline V gene lookup returns CDR1 SEHNR and CDR2 FQNEAQ (reference sequence). CDR3 length: 15 amino acids. The V end lost 1 base, the J end lost 3 bases, and 12 bases lay between the germline ends.

V and J are TRBV28 and TRBJ1-5, with D possibly TRBD1 on 5 matching bases. Trimming pared 6 bases from V and 6 bases from J, leaving 18 bases between. This CDR3 comprises 15 residues. Germline CDR1 and CDR2: MDHEN and SYDVKM. The chain's CDR3 is CASSAQGYTGQPQHF. Written as DNA, the CDR3 is TGTGCCAGCAGCGCTCAGGGTTATACCGGTCAGCCCCAGCATTTT.

The chain has TRBV28 and TRBJ1-1; D may be TRBD1 (5 bases). CDR1 is MDHEN, CDR2 SYDVKM, per germline. V lost 5 bases and J 10 bases, leaving 17 bases between the germline ends. This CDR3 is 13 amino acids long. The CDR3 region is CASSPNWGGLAFF. CDR3 bases: TGTGCCAGCAGTCCCAACTGGGGGGGGTTAGCTTTCTTT.

This clone was detected once. The gene calls are TRBV6-2 or TRBV6-3 and TRBJ2-7, with a tentative D call TRBD2 (6 bases). The CDR3 consists of 11 residues. V dropped 4 bases and J dropped 6 bases, with 7 bases sitting between them. CDR1 MNHEY and CDR2 SVGEGT come from the germline V gene. The CDR3 sequence: CASSSLAEQYF. CDR3 sequence (DNA): TGTGCCAGCAGTTCACTAGCCGAGCAGTACTTC.

The J gene is TRBJ1-5, the V gene TRBV23-1; D is perhaps TRBD1 (5 bases). TRBV23-1 is flagged as an ORF with uncertain function. This CDR3 is built from 19 residues. Trimming took off 3 bases at V and 1 base at J, with 22 bases between the two ends. The CDR3 region has the DNA TGCGCCAGCAGTCAGGTGGACACCTGGGTTCTGGGAAGCAATCAGCCCCAGCATTTT. The encoded protein is CASSQVDTWVLGSNQPQHF.

The chain carries TRBV11-2 and TRBJ1-2; 8 bases are shared with TRBD1. The CDR3 spans 15 residues. Germline V lookup: CDR1 SGHAT, CDR2 FQNNGV. The junction had 6 bases not matched to a gene; V was cut back by 4 bases and J by 2 bases. The DNA for the CDR3 is TGTGCCAGCAGCTCATCCAGGGGGCGAAACTATGGCTACACCTTC. It translates to CASSSSRGRNYGYTF.

The V call is TRBV28, the J call TRBJ1-1; D is undetermined. Trimming shortened V by 2 bases and J by 1 base, and 8 bases separated the two germline ends. This CDR3 contains 14 residues. Germline V gene sequence: CDR1 MDHEN, CDR2 SYDVKM. Here the CDR3 DNA reads TGTGCCAGCAGTTTAGCAGGATCGAACACTGAAGCTTTCTTT. Its translation: CASSLAGSNTEAFF. Full variable domain (outside the CDR3, taken from reference TRBV28 and TRBJ1-1): DVKVTQSSRYLVKRTGEKVFLECVQDMDHENMFWYRQDPGLGLRLIYFSYDVKMKEKGDIPEGYSVSREKKERFSLILESASTNQTSMYLCASSLAGSNTEAFFGQGTRLTVV.

This chain links TRBV10-2 with TRBJ1-6; TRBD1 is a possible D gene (5 bases). CDR3 length: 15 residues. The germline CDR1 and CDR2 sequences are WSHSY and SAAADI. Trimming removed 0 bases from V and 5 bases from J, with 8 bases in between. The CDR3 bases are TGCGCCAGCAGTGAGTCGGGGCGAGATAATTCACCCCTCCACTTT. It yields the protein CASSESGRDNSPLHF.

This sequence joins TRBV5-4 and TRBJ1-1; D may be TRBD1 (5 bases). Germline V gene lookup returns CDR1 SGHNT and CDR2 YYREEE (reference sequence). With 2 bases removed from V and 1 base from J, the gap between germline ends came to 9 bases. The CDR3 is 14 amino acids. The CDR3 DNA is TGTGCCAGCAGCTTCAGGGTGGAGAACACTGAAGCTTTCTTT. Translated, it gives CASSFRVENTEAFF.

In its sample, this clone was seen once. This rearrangement joins TRBV7-9 to TRBJ1-1, with a tentative D call TRBD1 (6 bases). CDR1 is SEHNR and CDR2 is FQNEAQ in the germline V gene (reference sequence). This CDR3 comprises 15 residues. V was cut by 5 bases and J by 4 bases, with 17 bases left in between. The CDR3: CASSTQGLGTTEAFF. The CDR3 nucleotides read TGTGCCAGCAGCACTCAGGGGTTGGGGACCACTGAAGCTTTCTTT.

The rearrangement links TRBV5-1 to TRBJ2-1, with a weak D call TRBD1 (7 bases). The CDR3 is made up of 16 amino acids. V was pared by 4 bases and J by 6 bases, with 20 bases between. From germline, CDR1 is SGHRS and CDR2 YFSETQ. The CDR3 DNA reads TGCGCCAGCAGCCCGCGGGACAGTGATCCTTTCAATGAGCAGTTCTTC. Translating gives CASSPRDSDPFNEQFF.

This chain links TRBV27 with TRBJ2-2; 12 bases map to TRBD2. The germline CDR1 and CDR2 sequences are MNHEY and SMNVEV (reference sequence). This CDR3 comprises 16 residues. V was clipped by 5 bases and J by 6 bases; unmatched bases: 7. The CDR3 sequence is CASSPRLAGVPGELFF. In DNA form, the CDR3 reads TGTGCCAGCAGTCCCCGACTAGCGGGAGTCCCCGGGGAGCTGTTTTTT.